These T cell receptor beta chains were read from a single sample in a study of blood T cell repertoires in COVID-19. The protocol was immunoSEQ multiplex PCR, while the TCRdb copy is restricted to in-frame clones and leaves out a portion. The sample lists roughly 380,000 clones, 89% occurring once. Sequencing was carried out using peripheral blood. The receptor set was obtained from a woman aged 40 to 50 with COVID-19, enrolled during active disease. Both conserved end residues are part of each CDR3. Each record gives: clone size, J gene, D gene, V gene, CDR3 protein, CDR3 DNA. D genes are given only for firm matches. The size entry is marked missing in some rows and otherwise reads once, few, many or a size class.

clone_size: .
j_call: TRBJ2-1
d_call: TRBD2
v_call: TRBV29-1
cdr3_aa: CSVEWLAGGNNEQFF
cdr3_nt: TGCAGCGTTGAGTGGCTAGCGGGGGGTAACAATGAGCAGTTCTTC

clone_size: .
j_call: TRBJ1-6
d_call: TRBD1
v_call: TRBV28
cdr3_aa: CASSLWVGTGNSPLHF
cdr3_nt: TGTGCCAGCAGTTTATGGGTGGGGACAGGTAATTCACCCCTCCACTTT

clone_size: .
j_call: TRBJ2-7
d_call: TRBD2
v_call: TRBV5-6
cdr3_aa: CASSLVPGLAGAEQYF
cdr3_nt: TGTGCCAGCAGCCTCGTGCCGGGACTAGCGGGAGCCGAGCAGTACTTC

clone_size: .
j_call: TRBJ2-2
d_call: .
v_call: TRBV28
cdr3_aa: CASSLGNTGELFF
cdr3_nt: TGTGCCAGTTCCCTGGGCAACACCGGGGAGCTGTTTTTT

clone_size: .
j_call: TRBJ2-5
d_call: .
v_call: TRBV5-1
cdr3_aa: CASSLEYLRETQYF
cdr3_nt: TGCGCCAGCAGCTTGGAATATCTGCGAGAGACCCAGTACTTC

clone_size: .
j_call: TRBJ2-3
d_call: TRBD2
v_call: TRBV6-4
cdr3_aa: CASSMTSGSGDTQYF
cdr3_nt: TGTGCCAGCAGTATGACTAGCGGGAGCGGGGATACGCAGTATTTT

clone_size: .
j_call: TRBJ1-1
d_call: .
v_call: TRBV9
cdr3_aa: CASSVGGGGNTEAFF
cdr3_nt: TGTGCCAGCAGCGTAGGAGGAGGCGGGAACACTGAAGCTTTCTTT

clone_size: few
j_call: TRBJ1-2
d_call: TRBD1
v_call: TRBV7-9
cdr3_aa: CAGGRRQGGYTF
cdr3_nt: TGTGCCGGAGGGAGAAGACAGGGGGGCTACACCTTC

clone_size: .
j_call: TRBJ1-5
d_call: .
v_call: TRBV7-9
cdr3_aa: CASSISGGNQPQHF
cdr3_nt: TGTGCCAGCAGCATCTCAGGGGGCAATCAGCCCCAGCATTTT

clone_size: .
j_call: TRBJ2-7
d_call: .
v_call: TRBV9
cdr3_aa: CASSASASSYEQYF
cdr3_nt: TGTGCCAGCAGCGCTAGCGCGAGCTCCTACGAGCAGTACTTC

clone_size: .
j_call: TRBJ2-6
d_call: TRBD2
v_call: TRBV27
cdr3_aa: CASSSLLAGKSGANVLTF
cdr3_nt: TGTGCCAGCAGTTCCCTACTAGCGGGAAAATCCGGGGCCAACGTCCTGACTTTC

clone_size: .
j_call: TRBJ1-5
d_call: .
v_call: TRBV20-1
cdr3_aa: CSASSVNQPQHF
cdr3_nt: TGCAGTGCTAGTTCGGTCAATCAGCCCCAGCATTTT

clone_size: .
j_call: TRBJ2-7
d_call: TRBD1
v_call: TRBV9
cdr3_aa: CASSLGQGNYEQYF
cdr3_nt: TGTGCCAGCAGCCTGGGACAGGGGAACTACGAGCAGTACTTC

clone_size: .
j_call: TRBJ2-1
d_call: .
v_call: TRBV24-1
cdr3_aa: CATSAIGGGPFNEQFF
cdr3_nt: TGTGCCACCAGTGCTATAGGGGGGGGGCCCTTCAATGAGCAGTTCTTC

clone_size: .
j_call: TRBJ1-1
d_call: .
v_call: TRBV5-1
cdr3_aa: CASKKDLNTEAFF
cdr3_nt: TGCGCCAGCAAGAAAGACTTGAACACTGAAGCTTTCTTT

clone_size: .
j_call: TRBJ1-5
d_call: .
v_call: TRBV3-1/TRBV3-2
cdr3_aa: CASSPGVRVKNQPQHF
cdr3_nt: TGTGCCAGCAGCCCCGGAGTGCGGGTTAAAAATCAGCCCCAGCATTTT

clone_size: .
j_call: TRBJ1-6
d_call: TRBD1
v_call: TRBV6-2/TRBV6-3
cdr3_aa: CASSRDRGSSYNSPLHF
cdr3_nt: TGTGCCAGCAGTCGGGACAGGGGTAGCTCCTATAATTCACCCCTCCACTTT

clone_size: .
j_call: TRBJ1-6
d_call: .
v_call: TRBV19
cdr3_aa: CASSPPRGQNSPLHF
cdr3_nt: TGTGCCAGTAGTCCGCCCCGTGGACAGAATTCACCCCTCCACTTT

clone_size: .
j_call: TRBJ2-3
d_call: TRBD1
v_call: TRBV7-3
cdr3_aa: CASSPTGGGTDTQYF
cdr3_nt: TGTGCCAGCAGCCCAACAGGGGGAGGCACAGATACGCAGTATTTT

clone_size: .
j_call: TRBJ1-2
d_call: TRBD1
v_call: TRBV3-1/TRBV3-2
cdr3_aa: CASSQGAGGIYGYTF
cdr3_nt: TGTGCCAGCAGCCAAGGCGCAGGGGGAATCTATGGCTACACCTTC

clone_size: .
j_call: TRBJ1-6
d_call: .
v_call: TRBV19
cdr3_aa: CASSIGGRGNSPLHF
cdr3_nt: TGTGCCAGTAGTATTGGGGGCAGGGGCAATTCACCCCTCCACTTT

clone_size: .
j_call: TRBJ2-1
d_call: TRBD2
v_call: TRBV11-3
cdr3_aa: CASSLGGTSGRSYNEQFF
cdr3_nt: TGTGCCAGCAGCTTAGGAGGGACTAGCGGTAGGTCCTACAATGAGCAGTTCTTC

clone_size: .
j_call: TRBJ2-5
d_call: TRBD2
v_call: TRBV7-2
cdr3_aa: CASSPSSGVETQYF
cdr3_nt: TGTGCCAGCAGCCCATCTAGCGGGGTAGAGACCCAGTACTTC

clone_size: .
j_call: TRBJ2-2
d_call: .
v_call: TRBV6-2/TRBV6-3
cdr3_aa: CASSRLSEPTGELFF
cdr3_nt: TGTGCCAGCAGCCGTCTGAGTGAACCCACCGGGGAGCTGTTTTTT

clone_size: .
j_call: TRBJ1-1
d_call: .
v_call: TRBV27
cdr3_aa: CASSRDRYTEAFF
cdr3_nt: TGTGCCAGCAGCCGCGACAGGTACACTGAAGCTTTCTTT

clone_size: .
j_call: TRBJ1-5
d_call: .
v_call: TRBV5-5
cdr3_aa: CASSLVTGSYNQPQHF
cdr3_nt: TGTGCCAGCAGCTTGGTGACAGGCTCCTACAATCAGCCCCAGCATTTT

clone_size: .
j_call: TRBJ1-4
d_call: TRBD1
v_call: TRBV9
cdr3_aa: CASSATGTGGEKLFF
cdr3_nt: TGTGCCAGCAGCGCAACCGGGACAGGGGGTGAAAAACTGTTTTTT

clone_size: .
j_call: TRBJ1-2
d_call: TRBD1
v_call: TRBV28
cdr3_aa: CASSLATGWGYGYTF
cdr3_nt: TGTGCCAGCAGCTTGGCGACAGGGTGGGGCTATGGCTACACCTTC

clone_size: .
j_call: TRBJ1-2
d_call: .
v_call: TRBV28
cdr3_aa: CASSPPRTEYGYTF
cdr3_nt: TGTGCCAGCAGCCCTCCCCGGACAGAGTATGGCTACACCTTC

clone_size: once
j_call: TRBJ2-5
d_call: .
v_call: TRBV5-1
cdr3_aa: CASSLGQGPHQETQYF
cdr3_nt: TGCGCCAGCAGCTTGGGGCAGGGTCCCCACCAAGAGACCCAGTACTTC

clone_size: .
j_call: TRBJ1-2
d_call: TRBD1
v_call: TRBV7-3
cdr3_aa: CASSLRAGQGSYGYTF
cdr3_nt: TGTGCCAGCAGCTTAAGGGCGGGACAGGGGAGCTATGGCTACACCTTC

clone_size: once
j_call: TRBJ1-6
d_call: .
v_call: TRBV15
cdr3_aa: CATSREVRGASPLHF
cdr3_nt: TGTGCCACCAGCAGAGAAGTCCGGGGGGCATCACCCCTCCACTTT

clone_size: .
j_call: TRBJ2-5
d_call: .
v_call: TRBV5-5
cdr3_aa: CASSVEGQETQYF
cdr3_nt: TGTGCCAGCAGTGTGGAAGGACAGGAGACCCAGTACTTC

clone_size: few
j_call: TRBJ1-5
d_call: TRBD1
v_call: TRBV28
cdr3_aa: CASSPGTGDQPQHF
cdr3_nt: TGTGCCAGCAGCCCCGGGACAGGAGATCAGCCCCAGCATTTT

clone_size: .
j_call: TRBJ1-5
d_call: .
v_call: TRBV19
cdr3_aa: CASTISRGAGQPQHF
cdr3_nt: TGTGCCAGTACCATCAGCAGGGGCGCGGGTCAGCCCCAGCATTTT

clone_size: few
j_call: TRBJ2-2
d_call: .
v_call: TRBV7-9
cdr3_aa: CASSFAGSIEDTGELFF
cdr3_nt: TGTGCCAGCAGCTTTGCCGGGTCCATTGAGGACACCGGGGAGCTGTTTTTT

clone_size: .
j_call: TRBJ1-1
d_call: TRBD1
v_call: TRBV5-1
cdr3_aa: CASSFSPGGRMNTEAFF
cdr3_nt: TGCGCCAGCAGCTTTTCTCCAGGGGGGAGGATGAACACTGAAGCTTTCTTT

clone_size: .
j_call: TRBJ1-1
d_call: .
v_call: TRBV2
cdr3_aa: CASSEIKPGVGNTEAFF
cdr3_nt: TGTGCCAGCAGTGAAATCAAGCCGGGGGTAGGGAACACTGAAGCTTTCTTT

clone_size: .
j_call: TRBJ2-5
d_call: .
v_call: TRBV5-1
cdr3_aa: CASSLGQRQTQYF
cdr3_nt: TGCGCCAGCAGCTTAGGACAGAGGCAGACCCAGTACTTC

clone_size: .
j_call: TRBJ1-3
d_call: .
v_call: TRBV19
cdr3_aa: CASSIDMEGNTIYF
cdr3_nt: TGTGCCAGTAGTATAGATATGGAGGGAAACACCATATATTTT

clone_size: .
j_call: TRBJ1-1
d_call: TRBD1
v_call: TRBV6-5
cdr3_aa: CASSPNRGANTEAFF
cdr3_nt: TGTGCCAGCAGTCCGAACAGGGGGGCGAACACTGAAGCTTTCTTT

clone_size: .
j_call: TRBJ2-3
d_call: TRBD2
v_call: TRBV27
cdr3_aa: CASSLSNPISGTGTDTQYF
cdr3_nt: TGTGCCAGCAGTTTATCCAATCCGATTAGCGGGACCGGCACAGATACGCAGTATTTT

clone_size: once
j_call: TRBJ2-5
d_call: TRBD2
v_call: TRBV6-2/TRBV6-3
cdr3_aa: CASSLAGIQETQYF
cdr3_nt: TGTGCCAGCAGTCTAGCGGGAATCCAAGAGACCCAGTACTTC

clone_size: .
j_call: TRBJ2-5
d_call: .
v_call: TRBV19
cdr3_aa: CASSFAGPRETQYF
cdr3_nt: TGTGCCAGTAGTTTCGCGGGGCCCCGGGAGACCCAGTACTTC

clone_size: .
j_call: TRBJ2-2
d_call: .
v_call: TRBV24-1
cdr3_aa: CATSAPRGGISTGELFF
cdr3_nt: TGTGCCACCAGTGCCCCTAGGGGCGGGATATCGACCGGGGAGCTGTTTTTT

clone_size: .
j_call: TRBJ2-1
d_call: TRBD2
v_call: TRBV6-2/TRBV6-3
cdr3_aa: CASSYQLGLAGAISYNEQFF
cdr3_nt: TGTGCCAGCAGTTACCAACTTGGACTAGCGGGAGCGATCTCCTACAATGAGCAGTTCTTC